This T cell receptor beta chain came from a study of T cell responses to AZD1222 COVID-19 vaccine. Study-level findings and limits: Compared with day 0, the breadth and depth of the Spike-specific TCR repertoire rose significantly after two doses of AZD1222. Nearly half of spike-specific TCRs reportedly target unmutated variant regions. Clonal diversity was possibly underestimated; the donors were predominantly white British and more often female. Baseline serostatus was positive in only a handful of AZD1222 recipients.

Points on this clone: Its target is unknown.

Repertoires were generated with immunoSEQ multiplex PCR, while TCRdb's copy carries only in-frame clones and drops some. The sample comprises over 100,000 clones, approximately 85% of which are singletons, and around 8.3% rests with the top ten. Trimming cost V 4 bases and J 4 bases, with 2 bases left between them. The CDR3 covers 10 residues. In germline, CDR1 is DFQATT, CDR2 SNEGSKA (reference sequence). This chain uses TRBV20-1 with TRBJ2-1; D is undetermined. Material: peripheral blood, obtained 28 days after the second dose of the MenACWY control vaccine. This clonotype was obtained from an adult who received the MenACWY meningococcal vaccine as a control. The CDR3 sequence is CSAKYNEQFF. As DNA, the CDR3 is TGCAGTGCTAAATACAATGAGCAGTTCTTC.